The 22 T cell receptor beta chains given below trace back to one sample, sequenced in a study of metastatic and nonmetastatic thyroid tumors. Patients were all untreated before their thyroid surgery. TCRdb re-called clones via MiXCR from the PCR reads. The top ten hold approximately 39% of the sample, which has under 30,000 clones, more than 20% seen once. Sequencing used blood. These receptors came from a female donor with papillary thyroid cancer or a benign thyroid nodule (not recorded which). Some clones in this sample may be carry-over from other donors' samples.

The chain recombines TRBV5-1 with TRBJ2-7, with 11 bases fitting TRBD2. This CDR3 has 16 residues. With V trimmed by 4 bases and J by 1 base, 7 bases remained unmatched. Germline V CDR1 and CDR2: SGHRS, YFSETQ. The DNA for the CDR3 is TGCGCCAGCAGCACTGTAGCGGGGGGGCCGTCCTACGAGCAGTACTTC. As protein: CASSTVAGGPSYEQYF.

This clone was counted between two and nine times. The chain recombines TRBV12-3 or TRBV12-4 with TRBJ2-7; possibly TRBD2 for D (7 bases). Trimming took off 0 bases at V and 2 bases at J, with 11 bases between the two ends. The CDR3 runs to 15 residues. CDR3 coding DNA: TGTGCCAGCAGTTTAGCAGGGGGAGGGACCTACGAGCAGTACTTC. Translated, it gives CASSLAGGGTYEQYF.

This clone came up many times. The V gene is TRBV3-1, the J gene TRBJ1-1; 7 nucleotides agree with TRBD1. This CDR3 has 16 residues. The ends lost 1 base at V and 0 bases at J; junction bases unmatched: 5. Germline V lookup: CDR1 LGHDT, CDR2 YNNKEL (reference sequence). The CDR3 nucleotides are TGTGCCAGCAGCCAAGGACAGGGTGGGATGAACACTGAAGCTTTCTTT. Translating gives CASSQGQGGMNTEAFF.

The V gene is TRBV5-1, the J gene TRBJ1-4; D might be TRBD1 (5 bases). The CDR3 is 16 residues long. V lost 0 bases and J 6 bases, leaving 15 bases between the germline ends. CDR1 SGHRS and CDR2 YFSETQ come from the germline V gene. CDR3 in amino acids: CASSLDPPWGDEKLFF. As DNA, the CDR3 is TGCGCCAGCAGCTTGGATCCGCCCTGGGGGGATGAAAAACTGTTTTTT.

This clone came up many times. The V and J genes are TRBV29-1 and TRBJ2-7; unclear D gene. This CDR3 is built from 11 residues. Trimming left V 7 bases short and J 6 bases short, with 13 bases between. The germline V gene encodes CDR1 SQVTM and CDR2 ANQGSEA. This chain's CDR3 is CSAQLAGEQYF. CDR3 DNA sequence: TGCAGCGCCCAATTAGCCGGCGAGCAGTACTTC.

V and J are TRBV15 and TRBJ2-5; D not resolved. This CDR3 has 15 residues. CDR1 and CDR2 (germline): LNHNV, YYDKDF (reference sequence). Trimming shortened V by 0 bases and J by 2 bases, and 10 bases separated the two germline ends. CDR3 in DNA: TGTGCCACCAGCAGAGATTTGCGCAGGCAAGAGACCCAGTACTTC. This gives the protein CATSRDLRRQETQYF.

This clone was detected a few times. This sequence joins TRBV30 and TRBJ1-5; D remains ambiguous. Germline V gene data show CDR1 as GTSNPN and CDR2 as SVGIG (reference sequence). This CDR3 contains 13 residues. V dropped 1 base and J dropped 4 bases, with 8 bases sitting between them. Written as DNA, the CDR3 is TGTGCCTGGAGTGATGGACTTAATCAGCCCCAGCATTTT. Translation: CAWSDGLNQPQHF.

This clone came up many times. This chain uses TRBV5-5 with TRBJ1-6, with D possibly being TRBD1 (5 bases). Deletions cut 3 bases from V and 12 bases from J, with 19 bases between. CDR3 length equals 15 residues. In germline, CDR1 is SGHKS, CDR2 YYEKEE (reference sequence). The CDR3 sequence is CASSYRDAEGLPLHF. The CDR3 DNA reads as TGTGCCAGCAGCTACCGGGACGCCGAAGGGTTACCCCTCCACTTT.

Within the sample, this clone is medium-sized. This sequence joins TRBV12-3 or TRBV12-4 and TRBJ2-2; D is ambiguous. This CDR3 is 12 amino acids long. The ends were cut back, 5 bases at V and 2 bases at J, with 3 bases in the middle. CDR3 residues: CASSQNTGELFF. The CDR3 DNA follows: TGTGCCAGCAGTCAAAACACCGGGGAGCTGTTTTTT.

This clone was seen at least ten times. V usage is TRBV27 and J usage is TRBJ2-5; possible D gene TRBD1, 5 bases. Per the germline V gene, CDR1 is MNHEY and CDR2 is SMNVEV (reference sequence). Trimming stripped 3 bases from V and 5 bases from J, with 19 bases between. This CDR3 is 16 amino acids long. The CDR3 reads CASSFGQGRKMETQYF. The DNA for the CDR3 is TGTGCCAGCAGTTTTGGTCAGGGCAGGAAAATGGAGACCCAGTACTTC.

The chain has TRBV20-1 and TRBJ2-7, with D tentatively TRBD1 (5 bases). From germline, CDR1 is DFQATT and CDR2 SNEGSKA (reference sequence). The CDR3 is 13 residues long. V was cut by 2 bases and J by 0 bases, with 8 bases left in between. CDR3 in amino acids: CSARTGHSYEQYF. The CDR3 DNA sequence: TGCAGTGCTAGAACTGGACACTCCTACGAGCAGTACTTC.

This clone was observed a few times. The rearrangement joins TRBV28 to TRBJ1-1; 12 bases are shared with TRBD1. Trimming cost V 7 bases and J 6 bases; bases outside gene matches: 9. The CDR3 sequence is 15 residues long. In germline, CDR1 is MDHEN, CDR2 SYDVKM. CDR3 sequence: CASTRPGQGAAEAFF. CDR3 DNA sequence: TGTGCCAGCACTCGACCGGGACAGGGGGCGGCTGAAGCTTTCTTT.

This clone was counted many times. The rearrangement uses TRBV7-3 and TRBJ1-1; D is unresolved. Trimming removed 3 bases at V and 1 base at J, with 6 bases between. The germline gives CDR1 SGHTA, CDR2 FQGTGA. The CDR3 totals 13 residues. As DNA, the CDR3 is TGTGCCAGCAGCTTCTACAGGAACACTGAAGCTTTCTTT. Translated, it gives CASSFYRNTEAFF.

This clone was counted many times. The CDR3 sequence: CASSNTGQGNSPLHF. As DNA, the CDR3 is TGTGCCAGCAGTAATACGGGACAGGGAAATTCACCCCTCCACTTT. The V and J genes are TRBV6-1 and TRBJ1-6; 9 positions agree with TRBD1. The CDR3 is made up of 15 amino acids. V was pared by 5 bases and J by 7 bases, with 6 bases of the junction left unmatched. CDR1 and CDR2 (germline): MNHNS, SASEGT.

This clone was detected ten times or more. The chain recombines TRBV20-1 with TRBJ2-7; the match to TRBD2 covers 10 bases. The CDR3 length is 15 residues. Per the germline V gene, CDR1 is DFQATT and CDR2 is SNEGSKA (reference sequence). With 0 bases clipped from V and 5 bases from J, the junction kept 7 bases outside the gene matches. In DNA form, the CDR3 reads TGCAGTGCTAGAGATGTACTAGCGGGACCCGACGAGCAGTACTTC. Translating it yields CSARDVLAGPDEQYF.

The chain carries TRBV11-3 and TRBJ2-2; TRBD1 matches at 8 bases. Germline V gene lookup returns CDR1 SGHNT and CDR2 YENEEA. The CDR3 has 14 amino acids. Germline trimming cut 6 bases from V and 7 bases from J; bases unmatched to any gene: 7. The CDR3 DNA reads TGTGCCAGCAGAAAAGGACAGGGTGTCGGGGAGCTGTTTTTT. Translated: CASRKGQGVGELFF. The variable domain in full, with the rest retrieved from reference TRBV11-3 and TRBJ2-2, is EAGVVQSPRYKIIEKKQPVAFWCNPISGHNTLYWYLQNLGQGPELLIRYENEEAVDDSQLPKDRFSAERLKGVDSTLKIQPAELGDSAVYLCASRKGQGVGELFFGEGSRLTVL.

At least ten counts were recorded for this clone. The chain combines TRBV4-1 with TRBJ2-7; 10 bases align to TRBD1. The CDR3 is made up of 15 amino acids. The V segment lost 6 bases and the J segment 2 bases; nucleotides outside the gene matches: 7. Looked up from germline, CDR1 is MGHRA and CDR2 is YSYEKL. The CDR3 DNA is TGCGCCAGCAGTCTCTCCGGGACAGGGGCCTACGAGCAGTACTTC. Protein product: CASSLSGTGAYEQYF.

This clone was detected many times. This sequence joins TRBV19 and TRBJ2-2, with no clear D. Trimming shortened V by 7 bases and J by 3 bases, and 12 bases separated the two germline ends. This CDR3 spans 14 amino acids. Germline V CDR1 and CDR2: LNHDA, SQIVND (reference sequence). CDR3 DNA sequence: TGTGCCAGTAACCGGTTTGGGGACACCGGGGAGCTGTTTTTT. This sequence encodes CASNRFGDTGELFF.

The chain is built from TRBV5-1 and TRBJ2-3; 10 bases are shared with TRBD2. The germline V gene has CDR1 SGHRS and CDR2 YFSETQ. Losses at the gene ends were 6 bases for V and 6 bases for J; bases not matched to a gene: 16. The CDR3 length is 17 residues. CDR3 sequence (DNA): TGCGCCAGCAAAACCTCCCATAGCGGGAGGCGCGGGGATACGCAGTATTTT. Protein product: CASKTSHSGRRGDTQYF. Filled out from reference TRBV5-1 and TRBJ2-3, the complete variable domain reads KAGVTQTPRYLIKTRGQQVTLSCSPISGHRSVSWYQQTPGQGLQFLFEYFSETQRNKGNFPGRFSGRQFSNSRSEMNVSTLELGDSALYLCASKTSHSGRRGDTQYFGPGTRLTVL.

This clone appeared many times. The rearrangement uses TRBV5-1 and TRBJ2-2; TRBD2 matches 9 bases. CDR1 SGHRS and CDR2 YFSETQ come from the germline V gene. V lost 7 bases to trimming and J lost 3 bases; unmatched junction nucleotides: 7. The CDR3 runs to 15 residues. CDR3 in DNA: TGCGCCAGCGAAACCGGGACTAGCCACACCGGGGAGCTGTTTTTT. It encodes CASETGTSHTGELFF.

This clone was counted many times. V usage is TRBV6-1 and J usage is TRBJ2-3; perhaps TRBD1 as D (5 bases). This CDR3 contains 15 residues. The V and J ends lost 7 bases and 8 bases respectively, with 22 bases between them. Germline V CDR1 and CDR2: MNHNS, SASEGT. CDR3 coding DNA: TGTGCCAGCACTCAAATAGCTAGGGGTAAGGGTACGCAGTATTTT. Translated, it gives CASTQIARGKGTQYF.

The gene calls are TRBV7-8 and TRBJ2-1, with D perhaps assigned TRBD1 or TRBD2 (5 bases each). Germline assignment: CDR1 SGHVS and CDR2 FQNEAQ. Trimming left V 4 bases short and J 4 bases short, with 14 bases between. The CDR3 is made up of 15 amino acids. CDR3 loop: CASSSPGRHYNEQFF. The CDR3 DNA follows: TGTGCCAGCAGCTCCCCGGGACGGCATTACAATGAGCAGTTCTTC.